This TCR beta chain was sequenced for a study of T cell responses to AZD1222 COVID-19 vaccine. Points from the study as a whole: Donors, mostly white British, included more females; clonal diversity was possibly underestimated. Seropositive status at baseline applied to only six AZD1222 recipients. Repertoire collection took place solely once the T cell response had peaked. Regions 160-218 and 743-854 held dominance among vaccine-associated CD4 TCRs, which spanned spike.

Clones were sequenced by immunoSEQ multiplex PCR, and TCRdb holds only the in-frame ones, with some missing. Here the sample spans 95,000 to 150,000 clones, about 85% being singletons. The CDR3 spans 15 residues. The germline V gene has CDR1 MNHEY and CDR2 SVGAGI. V lost 5 bases to trimming and J lost 7 bases; unmatched junction nucleotides: 11. Details on this clone: The antigen remains unidentified.

V usage is TRBV6-5 and J usage is TRBJ2-1; 7 nucleotides line up with TRBD2. The specimen was peripheral blood, collected 28 days after the second AZD1222 dose. The receptor's source is an adult who received the AZD1222 COVID-19 vaccine. The CDR3 DNA follows: TGTGCCAGCAGTCGAACCGGGACGGGGGGAAATGAGCAGTTCTTC. This codes for CASSRTGTGGNEQFF.